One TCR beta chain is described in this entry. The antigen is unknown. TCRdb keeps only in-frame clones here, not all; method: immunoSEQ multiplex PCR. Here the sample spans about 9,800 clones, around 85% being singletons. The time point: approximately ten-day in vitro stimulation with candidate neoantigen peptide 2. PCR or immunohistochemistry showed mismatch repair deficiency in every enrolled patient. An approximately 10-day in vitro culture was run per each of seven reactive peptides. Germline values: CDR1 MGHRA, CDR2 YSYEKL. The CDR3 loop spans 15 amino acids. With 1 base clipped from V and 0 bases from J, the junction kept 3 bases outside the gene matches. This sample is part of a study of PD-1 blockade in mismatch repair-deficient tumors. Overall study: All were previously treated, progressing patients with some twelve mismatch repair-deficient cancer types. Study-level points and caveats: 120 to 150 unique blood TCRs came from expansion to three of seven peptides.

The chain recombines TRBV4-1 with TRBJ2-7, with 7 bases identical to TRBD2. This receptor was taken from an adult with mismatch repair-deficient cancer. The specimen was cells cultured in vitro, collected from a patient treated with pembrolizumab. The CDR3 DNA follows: TGCGCCAGCAGCCAAGGTAGCGGGCTCTCCTACGAGCAGTACTTC. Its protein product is CASSQGSGLSYEQYF.